This TCR beta chain appears in the sequencing data of a study of T cell responses to AZD1222 COVID-19 vaccine. Study observations and caveats: Mostly white British, mostly female donors; authors suggested clonal diversity may be underestimated. Baseline serostatus was positive in only five to seven AZD1222 recipients. The span of vaccine-associated CD4 TCRs extended across spike, with dominance at 160-218 and 743-854. Nearly half of unique spike-specific TCRs reportedly avoided B.1.351 and B.1.1.7 mutated regions.

The method was immunoSEQ multiplex PCR; TCRdb's version includes in-frame clones alone and lacks a portion of them. The table has some 100,000 clones, 88% seen once. In the case of this clone: Its antigen is unknown.

This CDR3 spans 13 amino acids. Germline V gene sequence: CDR1 MRHNA, CDR2 SNTAGT. Unmatched junction bases numbered 7, after V lost 6 bases and J lost 8 bases. Material: peripheral blood, obtained on day 0 of AZD1222 vaccination. The TCR originated in an adult in good health. The V gene is TRBV6-4, the J gene TRBJ1-2, with 9 bases aligning to TRBD1. CDR3 in amino acids: CASSHGTGRGYTF. The CDR3 coding sequence is TGTGCCAGCAGCCACGGGACAGGGAGAGGCTACACCTTC.